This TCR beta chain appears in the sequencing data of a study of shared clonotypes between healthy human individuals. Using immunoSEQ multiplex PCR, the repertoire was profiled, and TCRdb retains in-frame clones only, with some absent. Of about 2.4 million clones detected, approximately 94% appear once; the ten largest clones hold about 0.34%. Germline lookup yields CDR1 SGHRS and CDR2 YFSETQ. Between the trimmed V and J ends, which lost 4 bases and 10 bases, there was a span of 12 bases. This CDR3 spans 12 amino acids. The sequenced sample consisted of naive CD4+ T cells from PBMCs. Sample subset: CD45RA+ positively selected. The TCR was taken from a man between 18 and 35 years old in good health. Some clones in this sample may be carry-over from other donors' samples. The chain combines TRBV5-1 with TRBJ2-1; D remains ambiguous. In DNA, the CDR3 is TGCGCCAGCAGCCCGGGCCTCTTGGAGCAGTTCTTC. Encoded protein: CASSPGLLEQFF.